This T cell receptor (beta chain) was obtained from a study of OX40 agonist ivuxolimab in advanced cancers. About the study: Ivuxolimab, an antibody acting as an agonist of OX40 (CD134), was used to treat patients. Patients undergoing dose escalation presented with hepatocellular carcinoma, melanoma, renal cell or head and neck cancer. Study outcomes and limitations: Averaged across samples, CD8+ T cells carried more expanded clones than CD4+ did. Among the lowest peripheral clonal expansion occurred in 0.1-3.0 mg/kg partial responders.

Of note for this clone: No antigen is known for it.

Germline-derived CDR1 and CDR2 are SGHTA and FQGNSA. This CDR3 has 14 residues. Trimming removed 5 bases from V and 2 bases from J, with 13 bases in between. Generated by immunoSEQ multiplex PCR, the TCRdb table keeps only in-frame clones and is missing some. The data hold about 20,000 clones, with about nine tenths observed a single time. This chain connects TRBV7-2 to TRBJ2-7; D could derive from TRBD1 or TRBD2 (5 bases each). Sample: CD4+ or CD8+ T cells sorted from blood, taken in a trial of the OX40 agonist ivuxolimab. The sequence derives from an adult with an advanced solid tumor such as melanoma, head and neck, liver or kidney cancer. CDR3 protein: CASSPDIGAYEQYF. The CDR3 DNA is TGTGCCAGCAGCCCGGACATCGGGGCCTACGAGCAGTACTTC.